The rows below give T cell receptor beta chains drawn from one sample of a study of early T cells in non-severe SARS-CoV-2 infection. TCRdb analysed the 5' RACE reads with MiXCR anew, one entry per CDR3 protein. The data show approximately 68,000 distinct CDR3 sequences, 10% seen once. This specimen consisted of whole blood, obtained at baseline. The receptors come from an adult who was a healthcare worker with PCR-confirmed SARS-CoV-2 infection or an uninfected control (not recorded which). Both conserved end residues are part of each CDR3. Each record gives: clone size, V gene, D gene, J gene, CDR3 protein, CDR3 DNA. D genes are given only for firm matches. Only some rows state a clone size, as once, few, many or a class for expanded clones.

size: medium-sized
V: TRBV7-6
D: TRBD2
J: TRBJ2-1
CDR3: CASSLVAGSYNEQFF
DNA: TGTGCCAGCAGCCTTGTAGCGGGGAGCTACAATGAGCAGTTCTTC

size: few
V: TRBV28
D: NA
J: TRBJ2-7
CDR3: CASKPGDSRSYEQYF
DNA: TGTGCCAGCAAGCCGGGGGATTCTCGCTCCTACGAGCAGTACTTC

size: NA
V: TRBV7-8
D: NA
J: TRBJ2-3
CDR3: CASSLDSRGGPDTQYF
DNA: TGTGCCAGCAGCTTAGACAGCAGGGGGGGACCAGATACGCAGTATTTT

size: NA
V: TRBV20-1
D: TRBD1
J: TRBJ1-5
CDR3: CSALDRAQTYSNQPQHF
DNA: TGCAGTGCTCTAGACAGGGCGCAAACGTATAGCAATCAGCCCCAGCATTTT

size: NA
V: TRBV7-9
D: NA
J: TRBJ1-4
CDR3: CASSPIEGQKNEKLFF
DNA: TGTGCCAGCAGCCCGATAGAAGGACAGAAAAATGAAAAACTGTTTTTT

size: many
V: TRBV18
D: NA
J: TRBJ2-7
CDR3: CASSPTRGEQYF
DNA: TGTGCCAGCTCACCCACTAGAGGAGAGCAGTACTTC

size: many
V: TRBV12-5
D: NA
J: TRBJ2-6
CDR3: CASGFRLPTGPGANVLTF
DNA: TGTGCTAGTGGTTTTCGCCTCCCGACAGGTCCGGGGGCCAACGTCCTGACTTTC

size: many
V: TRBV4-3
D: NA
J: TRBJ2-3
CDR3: CASSRRTPRSKDASTDTQYF
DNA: TGCGCCAGCAGCCGCCGTACCCCGAGGTCCAAGGATGCTAGCACAGATACGCAGTATTTT

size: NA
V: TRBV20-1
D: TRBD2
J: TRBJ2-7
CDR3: CSAATPSGGFYEQYF
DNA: TGCAGTGCGGCAACCCCTAGCGGGGGGTTTTACGAGCAGTACTTC

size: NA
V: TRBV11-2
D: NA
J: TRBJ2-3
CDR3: CASSSRPRDTDTQYF
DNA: TGTGCCAGCAGCTCGCGACCGAGGGACACAGATACGCAGTATTTT

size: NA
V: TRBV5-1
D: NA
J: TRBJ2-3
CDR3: CASSLDLATQYF
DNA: TGCGCCAGCAGCTTGGATTTGGCTACGCAGTATTTT

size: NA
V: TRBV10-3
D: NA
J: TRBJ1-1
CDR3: CAISSGLNTEAFF
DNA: TGTGCCATCAGCTCAGGTTTGAACACTGAAGCTTTCTTT

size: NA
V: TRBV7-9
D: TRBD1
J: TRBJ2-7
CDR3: CASSLLDRDSSYEQYF
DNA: TGTGCCAGCAGCTTGTTAGATAGGGACAGCTCCTACGAGCAGTACTTC

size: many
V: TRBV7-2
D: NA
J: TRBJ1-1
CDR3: CASSLFQLNTEAFF
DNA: TGTGCCAGCAGCTTATTTCAGCTGAACACTGAAGCTTTCTTT

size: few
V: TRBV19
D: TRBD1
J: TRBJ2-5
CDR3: CASSLQTGGQETQYF
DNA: TGTGCCAGTAGTCTTCAGACAGGGGGCCAAGAGACCCAGTACTTC

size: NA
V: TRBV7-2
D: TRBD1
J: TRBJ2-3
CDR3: CASSLVGGSADTQYF
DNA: TGTGCCAGCAGCTTAGTAGGGGGCTCTGCAGATACGCAGTATTTT

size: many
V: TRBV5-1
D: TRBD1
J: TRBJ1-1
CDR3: CASRLTGVGTEAFF
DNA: TGCGCCAGCAGGCTCACAGGGGTCGGGACTGAAGCTTTCTTT

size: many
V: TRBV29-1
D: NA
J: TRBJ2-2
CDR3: CSVGTVRTGELFF
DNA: TGCAGCGTCGGCACAGTGCGGACCGGGGAGCTGTTTTTT

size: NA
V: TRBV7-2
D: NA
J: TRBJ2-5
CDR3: CASSLAGVPPRYF
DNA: TGTGCCAGCAGCTTAGCGGGGGTCCCGCCCCGGTACTTC

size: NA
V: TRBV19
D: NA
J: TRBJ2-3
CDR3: CASGAGLTDTQYF
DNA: TGTGCCAGTGGGGCAGGCTTAACAGATACGCAGTATTTT

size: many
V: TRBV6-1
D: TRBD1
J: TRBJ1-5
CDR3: CASSGQGASNQPQHF
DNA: TGTGCCAGCAGTGGACAGGGCGCAAGCAATCAGCCCCAGCATTTT

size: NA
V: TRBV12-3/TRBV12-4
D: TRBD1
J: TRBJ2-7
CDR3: CASAGAGGDEQYF
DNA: TGTGCCAGCGCCGGGGCAGGGGGTGACGAGCAGTACTTC

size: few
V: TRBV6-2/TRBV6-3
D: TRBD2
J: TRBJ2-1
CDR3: CASSVRGGSSYNEQFF
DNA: TGTGCCAGCAGTGTCCGGGGGGGGAGCTCCTACAATGAGCAGTTCTTC

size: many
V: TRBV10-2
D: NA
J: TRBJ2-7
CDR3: CASTQGPSYEQYF
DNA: TGCGCCAGCACCCAAGGGCCTTCCTACGAGCAGTACTTC

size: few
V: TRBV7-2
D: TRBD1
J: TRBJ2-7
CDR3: CASSLLSGGGNEQYF
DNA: TGTGCCAGCAGCTTATTGTCAGGGGGCGGAAACGAGCAGTACTTC

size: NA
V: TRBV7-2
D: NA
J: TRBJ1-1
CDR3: CASSLAGAREAFF
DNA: TGTGCCAGCAGCTTGGCGGGGGCTCGCGAAGCTTTCTTT

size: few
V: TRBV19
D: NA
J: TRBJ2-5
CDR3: CASSTGGQETQYF
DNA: TGTGCCAGTAGTACTGGGGGGCAGGAGACCCAGTACTTC

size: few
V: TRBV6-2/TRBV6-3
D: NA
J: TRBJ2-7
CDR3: CASSWAYEQYF
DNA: TGTGCCAGCAGCTGGGCGTACGAGCAGTACTTC

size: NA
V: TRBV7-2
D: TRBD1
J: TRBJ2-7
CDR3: CASSFEPGQGVTYEQYF
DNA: TGTGCCAGCAGCTTTGAACCGGGACAGGGGGTAACCTACGAGCAGTACTTC

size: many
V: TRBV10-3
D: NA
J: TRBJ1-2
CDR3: CAITSDSPYGYTF
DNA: TGTGCCATCACCTCTGACAGTCCCTATGGCTACACCTTC

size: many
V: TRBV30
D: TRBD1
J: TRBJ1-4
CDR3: CAWSFRTGETNEKLFF
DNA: TGTGCCTGGAGCTTCCGGACAGGGGAGACTAATGAAAAACTGTTTTTT

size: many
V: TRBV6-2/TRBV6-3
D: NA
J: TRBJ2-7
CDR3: CASKGPTYEQYF
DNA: TGTGCCAGCAAAGGACCGACCTACGAGCAGTACTTC

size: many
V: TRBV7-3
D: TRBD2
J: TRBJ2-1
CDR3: CASSLMAGVGNEQFF
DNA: TGTGCCAGCAGCTTGATGGCGGGGGTAGGGAATGAGCAGTTCTTC

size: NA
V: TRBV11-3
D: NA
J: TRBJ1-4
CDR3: CASSFDKGGDEKLFF
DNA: TGTGCCAGCAGCTTCGATAAGGGAGGCGATGAAAAACTGTTTTTT

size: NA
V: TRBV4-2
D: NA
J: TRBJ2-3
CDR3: CASSQDHQDTQYF
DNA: TGTGCCAGCAGCCAAGACCACCAGGATACGCAGTATTTT

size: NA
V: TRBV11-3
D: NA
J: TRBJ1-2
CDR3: CASSHVGGTIGYTF
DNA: TGTGCCAGCAGTCACGTAGGGGGGACTATCGGCTACACCTTC

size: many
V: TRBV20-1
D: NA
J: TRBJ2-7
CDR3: CSARKGSGDEQYF
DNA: TGCAGTGCTAGGAAGGGTTCAGGAGACGAGCAGTACTTC

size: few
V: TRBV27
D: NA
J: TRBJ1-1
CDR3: CASSLPGLNTEAFF
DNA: TGTGCCAGCAGTTTACCGGGGCTGAACACTGAAGCTTTCTTT

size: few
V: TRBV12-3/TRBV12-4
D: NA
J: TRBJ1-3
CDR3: CASSFGGSGNTIYF
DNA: TGTGCCAGCAGTTTCGGAGGGAGCGGAAACACCATATATTTT

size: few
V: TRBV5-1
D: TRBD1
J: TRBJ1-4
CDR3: CASSRGGTGVEKLFF
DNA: TGCGCCAGCAGCCGTGGCGGGACAGGGGTTGAAAAACTGTTTTTT

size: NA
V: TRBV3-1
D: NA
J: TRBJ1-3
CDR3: CASSPRGLGGNTIYF
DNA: TGTGCCAGCAGCCCCCGGGGTTTAGGAGGAAACACCATATATTTT

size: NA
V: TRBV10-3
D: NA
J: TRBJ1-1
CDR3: CAISESRQPNTDVAFF
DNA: TGTGCCATCAGTGAGTCGAGGCAGCCGAACACTGATGTAGCTTTCTTT

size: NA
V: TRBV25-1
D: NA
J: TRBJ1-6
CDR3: CASRSGSYSPLHF
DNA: TGTGCCAGCAGGTCAGGGAGTTATTCACCCCTCCACTTT

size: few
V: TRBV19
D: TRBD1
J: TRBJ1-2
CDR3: CASSTQGASDYGYTF
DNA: TGTGCCAGTAGTACCCAGGGGGCATCAGACTATGGCTACACCTTC

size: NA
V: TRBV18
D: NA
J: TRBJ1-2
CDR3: CASSPSGNYGYTF
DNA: TGTGCCAGCTCACCATCGGGGAACTATGGCTACACCTTC

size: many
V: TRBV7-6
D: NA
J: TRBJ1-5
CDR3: CASSVRQDQPQHF
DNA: TGTGCCAGCAGCGTACGACAGGACCAGCCCCAGCATTTT

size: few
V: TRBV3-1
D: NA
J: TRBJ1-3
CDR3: CASSQDPNLRAGNTIYF
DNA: TGTGCCAGCAGCCAAGATCCGAATCTAAGGGCTGGAAACACCATATATTTT

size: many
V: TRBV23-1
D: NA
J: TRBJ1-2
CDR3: CASSQLAAPGPGGYTF
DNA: TGCGCCAGCAGTCAACTTGCCGCTCCGGGGCCGGGTGGCTACACCTTC